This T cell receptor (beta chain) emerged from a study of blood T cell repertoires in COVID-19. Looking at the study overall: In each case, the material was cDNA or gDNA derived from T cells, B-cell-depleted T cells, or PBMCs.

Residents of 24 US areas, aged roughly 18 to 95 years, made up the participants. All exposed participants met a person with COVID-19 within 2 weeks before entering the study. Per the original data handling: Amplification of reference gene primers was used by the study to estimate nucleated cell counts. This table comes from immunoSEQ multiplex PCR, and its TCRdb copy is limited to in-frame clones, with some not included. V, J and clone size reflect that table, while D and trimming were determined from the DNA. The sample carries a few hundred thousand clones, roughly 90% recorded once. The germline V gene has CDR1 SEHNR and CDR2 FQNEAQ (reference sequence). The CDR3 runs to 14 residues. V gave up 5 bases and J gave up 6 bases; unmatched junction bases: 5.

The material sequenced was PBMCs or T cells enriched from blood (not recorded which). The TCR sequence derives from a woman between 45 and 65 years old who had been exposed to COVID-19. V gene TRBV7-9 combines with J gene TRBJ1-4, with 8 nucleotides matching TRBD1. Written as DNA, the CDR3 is TGTGCCAGCAGCCCAGGACAGGGTTATGAAAAACTGTTTTTT. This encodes CASSPGQGYEKLFF.